What follows are 18 T cell receptor beta chains derived from one specimen sequenced in a study of T cell changes during pregnancy in multiple sclerosis. Assay: immunoSEQ multiplex PCR; the TCRdb copy retains only in-frame clones and omits some. The sample comprises roughly 32,000 clones, 90% to 95% of which are singletons, and about 0.41% rests with the top ten. Sequencing was performed on CD4+ T cells from peripheral blood mononuclear cells, taken in the second trimester of pregnancy. These receptor sequences come from a female donor with multiple sclerosis, enrolled in a pregnancy study.

The V call is TRBV19, the J call TRBJ2-5; TRBD1 is a possible D gene (5 bases). The germline V gene has CDR1 LNHDA and CDR2 SQIVND (reference sequence). The V and J ends lost 8 bases and 5 bases respectively, with 21 bases between them. This CDR3 contains 15 residues. CDR3 in amino acids: CASSLDGARTETQYF. The CDR3 DNA reads TGTGCCAGTTCCCTCGATGGGGCGAGGACGGAGACCCAGTACTTC.

This rearrangement joins TRBV7-9 to TRBJ1-2, with D possibly matching TRBD1 (6 bases). This CDR3 comprises 12 residues. Trimming took 3 bases from V and 7 from J, leaving 9 bases between them. The germline CDR1 and CDR2 sequences are SEHNR and FQNEAQ (reference sequence). As DNA, the CDR3 is TGTGCCAGCAGCTTTAACAGGGCTGGCTACACCTTC. Amino acids: CASSFNRAGYTF.

This chain uses TRBV5-1 with TRBJ1-1; TRBD1 might be the D (6 bases). V lost 2 bases to trimming and J lost 4 bases, with 12 bases between them. Germline V gene data show CDR1 as SGHRS and CDR2 as YFSETQ. The CDR3 has 14 amino acids. The CDR3: CASSFEWTATEAFF. In nucleotides, the CDR3 is TGCGCCAGCAGCTTCGAGTGGACAGCCACTGAAGCTTTCTTT.

In DNA form, the CDR3 reads TGTGCCAGCAGTAGACTAGCGGGAGCCTATGAGCAGTTCTTC. Amino acids: CASSRLAGAYEQFF. This chain connects TRBV11-2 to TRBJ2-1, with TRBD2 matching 12 bases. The CDR3 is made up of 14 amino acids. V dropped 6 bases and J dropped 8; count of bases not matched to a gene: 5. Germline values: CDR1 SGHAT, CDR2 FQNNGV.

The chain uses TRBV21-1 and TRBJ2-7; the table names TRBD2, a call not compared with the DNA. TRBV21-1 is annotated as a pseudogene. The CDR3 contains 20 residues. The CDR3 region is CASSKKRGTSGDQVYYEQYF. CDR3 in DNA: TGTGCCAGCAGCAAAAAGCGAGGGACTAGCGGGGACCAGGTATACTACGAGCAGTACTTC.

The chain carries TRBV11-2 and TRBJ2-7; 7 bases are shared with TRBD1. With V trimmed by 2 bases and J by 2 bases, 6 bases remained unmatched. Germline CDR1 reads SGHAT; CDR2 reads FQNNGV. CDR3 size: 15 residues. In nucleotides, the CDR3 is TGTGCCAGCAGCTTAATTAGGGACAGTACCTACGAGCAGTACTTC. It encodes CASSLIRDSTYEQYF.

The rearrangement links TRBV7-9 to TRBJ2-2, with 7 bases lining up with TRBD1. CDR3 length equals 14 residues. Looked up from germline, CDR1 is SEHNR and CDR2 is FQNEAQ (reference sequence). With 5 bases clipped from V and 4 bases from J, the junction kept 4 bases outside the gene matches. The CDR3 region is CASSKTGATGELFF. The CDR3 bases are TGTGCCAGCAGCAAAACAGGGGCCACCGGGGAGCTGTTTTTT.

The V gene is TRBV4-3, the J gene TRBJ2-1; D uncertain. The CDR3 extends over 14 amino acids. The V and J ends lost 4 bases and 7 bases respectively, with 14 bases between them. Germline CDR1 is LGHNA and CDR2 is YSLEER. The chain's CDR3 is CASSPLAVLNEQFF. DNA for the CDR3: TGCGCCAGCAGCCCCCTCGCAGTATTGAATGAGCAGTTCTTC.

The chain uses TRBV11-2 and TRBJ2-1; 7 bases match TRBD2. Per the germline V gene, CDR1 is SGHAT and CDR2 is FQNNGV. V dropped 0 bases and J dropped 6; count of bases not matched to a gene: 5. This CDR3 is 15 amino acids long. The CDR3 here is CASSLDLAGVNEQFF. In DNA, the CDR3 is TGTGCCAGCAGCTTAGATCTGGCGGGGGTCAATGAGCAGTTCTTC.

The chain has TRBV6-5 and TRBJ2-2; TRBD1 is a possible D gene (5 bases). The V end lost 2 bases, the J end lost 5 bases, and 12 bases lay between the germline ends. Germline V gene data show CDR1 as MNHEY and CDR2 as SVGAGI. This CDR3 comprises 15 residues. In nucleotides, the CDR3 is TGTGCCAGCAGTTACGACCAGGGTCGGACCGGGGAGCTGTTTTTT. Its protein product is CASSYDQGRTGELFF.

The chain carries TRBV29-1 and TRBJ1-2; a possible D gene is TRBD1 (5 bases). The CDR3 has 12 residues. The V gene's germline CDR1 is SQVTM and CDR2 ANQGSEA. Trimming removed 7 bases at V and 4 bases at J, with 13 bases between. As DNA, the CDR3 is TGCAGCGCCTCACGGGGGACCTATGGCTACACCTTC. Its translation: CSASRGTYGYTF.

V usage is TRBV5-6 and J usage is TRBJ2-5; 10 bases match TRBD1. V dropped 0 bases and J dropped 2; count of bases not matched to a gene: 1. The CDR3 is made up of 15 amino acids. Germline CDR1 is SGHDT and CDR2 is YYEEEE. CDR3 sequence: CASSLAGQGQETQYF. The CDR3 bases are TGTGCCAGCAGCTTGGCGGGACAGGGGCAAGAGACCCAGTACTTC.

The chain couples TRBV5-1 to TRBJ1-1; 8 bases fit TRBD1. The V segment lost 0 bases and the J segment 2 bases; nucleotides outside the gene matches: 6. CDR1 and CDR2 from the germline V gene are SGHRS and YFSETQ. The CDR3 spans 16 residues. CDR3 DNA: TGCGCCAGCAGCTTGGGGGACAGGCCCACAAACACTGAAGCTTTCTTT. This sequence encodes CASSLGDRPTNTEAFF.

The chain links TRBV7-3 to TRBJ2-5; TRBD2 agrees at 11 bases. The germline V gene encodes CDR1 SGHTA and CDR2 FQGTGA. V was pared by 4 bases and J by 5 bases, with 6 bases of the junction left unmatched. This CDR3 is 15 amino acids long. DNA for the CDR3: TGTGCCAGCAGCTATTCAGCTAGCGGGAGGGAGACCCAGTACTTC. This sequence encodes CASSYSASGRETQYF.

This chain uses TRBV5-4 with TRBJ2-1, with 13 bases identical to TRBD2. Germline CDR1 reads SGHNT; CDR2 reads YYREEE (reference sequence). The CDR3 runs 15 residues. The ends lost 5 bases at V and 4 bases at J; junction bases unmatched: 3. The CDR3 here is CASRPGLAGYNEQFF. The DNA of the CDR3 is TGTGCCAGCAGACCGGGACTAGCGGGATACAATGAGCAGTTCTTC.

V and J are TRBV2 and TRBJ2-2; 9 nucleotides match TRBD1. Germline V gives CDR1 SNHLY, CDR2 FYNNEI. Unmatched junction bases numbered 7, after V lost 7 bases and J lost 7 bases. This CDR3 is 14 amino acids long. CDR3 amino acids: CASKGQGTVGELFF. The CDR3 DNA is TGTGCCAGCAAGGGACAGGGTACGGTCGGGGAGCTGTTTTTT. Full variable domain (missing parts from reference TRBV2 and TRBJ2-2): EPEVTQTPSHQVTQMGQEVILRCVPISNHLYFYWYRQILGQKVEFLVSFYNNEISEKSEIFDDQFSVERPDGSNFTLKIRSTKLEDSAMYFCASKGQGTVGELFFGEGSRLTVL.

This clone appeared once. J is TRBJ1-2 and V is TRBV5-8; the D gene is possibly TRBD1 (6 bases). V was cut by 0 bases and J by 8 bases, with 14 bases left in between. Germline V gene sequence: CDR1 SGHTS, CDR2 YDEGEE. This CDR3 is built from 14 residues. CDR3: CASSLVYRVYGYTF. CDR3 nucleotides: TGTGCCAGCAGCTTGGTTTACAGGGTATACGGCTACACCTTC. Supplemented by reference TRBV5-8 and TRBJ1-2, the full variable domain reads EAGVTQSPTHLIKTRGQQATLRCSPISGHTSVYWYQQALGLGLQFLLWYDEGEERNRGNFPPRFSGRQFPNYSSELNVNALELEDSALYLCASSLVYRVYGYTFGSGTRLTVV.

The V call is TRBV5-1, the J call TRBJ1-2, with D perhaps TRBD1 (6 bases). The CDR3 loop spans 14 amino acids. Looked up from germline, CDR1 is SGHRS and CDR2 is YFSETQ. Trimming left V 4 bases short and J 7 bases short, with 17 bases between. DNA for the CDR3: TGCGCCAGCAGCCCGACAGGCCCCCTGAGTGGCTACACCTTC. It translates to CASSPTGPLSGYTF.